The T cell receptor (beta chain) described here comes from a study of cytomegalovirus exposure and HLA in healthy donors. Study information: The early release's HLA-typed donors yielded 78 million or so unique TCRs. Overall study results and limits: The likely explanation for a cluster of highly shared sequence variants was sequencing artifact. Productive rates of about 87% or about 30% were seen for most TCR beta V segments in an earlier analysis.

Trimming pared 8 bases from V and 0 bases from J, leaving 7 bases between. Germline V CDR1 and CDR2: MDHEN, SYDVKM. CDR3 length equals 12 residues. PCR primers comprised 60 Vbeta and 13 Jbeta primers. Some clones are missing from TCRdb's copy, which holds only in-frame ones; the method was immunoSEQ multiplex PCR. This sample yields 210,000 or so clones, of which over 65% are seen a single time; around 2.9% belongs to the top ten. In regard to this clone: The antigen is unknown.

The J gene is TRBJ1-1, the V gene TRBV28, with a possible D match to TRBD1 (5 bases). Sequencing was done on a sample of PBMCs. The source of this sequence is a woman aged 55-70 years in good health and CMV-seropositive. CDR3 DNA sequence: TGTGCCAGCGAGACAGTGAACACTGAAGCTTTCTTT. This gives the protein CASETVNTEAFF.